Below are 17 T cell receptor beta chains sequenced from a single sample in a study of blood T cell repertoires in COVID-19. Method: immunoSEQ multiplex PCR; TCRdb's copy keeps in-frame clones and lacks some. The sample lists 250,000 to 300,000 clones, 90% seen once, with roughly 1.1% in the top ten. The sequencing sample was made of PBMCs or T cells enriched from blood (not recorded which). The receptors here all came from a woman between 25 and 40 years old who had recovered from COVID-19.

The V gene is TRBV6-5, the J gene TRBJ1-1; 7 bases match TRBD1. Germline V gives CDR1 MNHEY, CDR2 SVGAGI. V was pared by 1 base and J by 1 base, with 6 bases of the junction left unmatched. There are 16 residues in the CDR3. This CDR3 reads CASSYLVAGGNTEAFF. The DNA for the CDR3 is TGTGCCAGCAGTTACTTAGTGGCAGGGGGGAACACTGAAGCTTTCTTT.

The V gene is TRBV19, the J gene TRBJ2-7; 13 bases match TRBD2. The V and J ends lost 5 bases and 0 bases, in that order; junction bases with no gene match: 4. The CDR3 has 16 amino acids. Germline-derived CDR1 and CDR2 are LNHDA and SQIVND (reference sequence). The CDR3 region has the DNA TGTGCCAGTAGTCCCGGGACTAGCGGGGCCTCCTACGAGCAGTACTTC. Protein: CASSPGTSGASYEQYF.

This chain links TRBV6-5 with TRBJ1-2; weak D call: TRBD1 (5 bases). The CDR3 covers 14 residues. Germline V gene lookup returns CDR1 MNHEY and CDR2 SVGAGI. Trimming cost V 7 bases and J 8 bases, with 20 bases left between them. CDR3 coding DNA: TGTGCCAGCACCAAGACAGTGACCTCTGAGGGCTACACCTTC. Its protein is CASTKTVTSEGYTF.

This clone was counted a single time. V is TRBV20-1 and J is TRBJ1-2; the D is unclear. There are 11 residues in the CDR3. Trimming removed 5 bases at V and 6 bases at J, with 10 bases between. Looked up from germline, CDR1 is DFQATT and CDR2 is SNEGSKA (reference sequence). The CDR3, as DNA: TGCAGTGCTGATCGACTGGATGGCTACACCTTC. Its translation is CSADRLDGYTF.

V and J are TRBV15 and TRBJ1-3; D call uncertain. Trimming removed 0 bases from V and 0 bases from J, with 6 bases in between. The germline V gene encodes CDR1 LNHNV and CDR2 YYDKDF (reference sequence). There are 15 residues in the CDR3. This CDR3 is CATSRDRNSGNTIYF. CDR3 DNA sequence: TGTGCCACCAGCAGAGATCGTAACTCTGGAAACACCATATATTTT.

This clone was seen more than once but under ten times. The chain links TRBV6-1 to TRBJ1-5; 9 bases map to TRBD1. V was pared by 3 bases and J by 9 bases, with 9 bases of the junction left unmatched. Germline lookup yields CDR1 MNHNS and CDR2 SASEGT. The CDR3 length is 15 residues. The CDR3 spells CASSDTGGQGRPQHF. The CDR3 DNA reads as TGTGCCAGCAGTGATACAGGGGGACAGGGACGGCCCCAGCATTTT.

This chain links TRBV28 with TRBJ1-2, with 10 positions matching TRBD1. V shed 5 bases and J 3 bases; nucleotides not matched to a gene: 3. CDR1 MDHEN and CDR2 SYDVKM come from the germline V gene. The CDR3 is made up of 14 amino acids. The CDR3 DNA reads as TGTGCCAGCAGTGGACAGGGGGAATACTATGGCTACACCTTC. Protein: CASSGQGEYYGYTF.

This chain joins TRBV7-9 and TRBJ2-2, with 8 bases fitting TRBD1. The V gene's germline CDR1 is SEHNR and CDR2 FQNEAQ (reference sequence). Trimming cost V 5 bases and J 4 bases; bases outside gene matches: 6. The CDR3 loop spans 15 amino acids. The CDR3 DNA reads TGTGCCAGCAGCCGGGACAGGTGGTCCACCGGGGAGCTGTTTTTT. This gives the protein CASSRDRWSTGELFF.

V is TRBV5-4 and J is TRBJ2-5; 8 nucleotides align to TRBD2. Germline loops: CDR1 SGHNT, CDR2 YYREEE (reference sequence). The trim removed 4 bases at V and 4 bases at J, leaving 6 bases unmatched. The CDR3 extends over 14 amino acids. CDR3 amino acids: CASSTSGSRETQYF. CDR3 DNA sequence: TGTGCCAGCAGCACAAGCGGGAGTCGAGAGACCCAGTACTTC.

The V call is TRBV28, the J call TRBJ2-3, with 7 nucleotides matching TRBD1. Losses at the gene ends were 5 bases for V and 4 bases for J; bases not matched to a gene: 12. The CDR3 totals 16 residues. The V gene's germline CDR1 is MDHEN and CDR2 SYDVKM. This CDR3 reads CASSPLRRDSPDTQYF. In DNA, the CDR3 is TGTGCCAGCAGTCCCCTACGTCGGGACAGTCCAGATACGCAGTATTTT.

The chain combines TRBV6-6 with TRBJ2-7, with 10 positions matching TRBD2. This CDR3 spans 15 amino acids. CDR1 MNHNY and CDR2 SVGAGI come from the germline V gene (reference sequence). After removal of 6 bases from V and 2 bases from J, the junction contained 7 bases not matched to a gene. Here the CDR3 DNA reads TGTGCCAGCAGCCTCACTAGCGGGGCCGCCTACGAGCAGTACTTC. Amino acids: CASSLTSGAAYEQYF.

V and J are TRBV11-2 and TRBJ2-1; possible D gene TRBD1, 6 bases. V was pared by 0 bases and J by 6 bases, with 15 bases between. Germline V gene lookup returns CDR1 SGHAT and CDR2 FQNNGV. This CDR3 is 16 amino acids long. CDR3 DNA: TGTGCCAGCAGCTTAGAAGCCAGTGGCAGGGGCAATGAGCAGTTCTTC. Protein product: CASSLEASGRGNEQFF.

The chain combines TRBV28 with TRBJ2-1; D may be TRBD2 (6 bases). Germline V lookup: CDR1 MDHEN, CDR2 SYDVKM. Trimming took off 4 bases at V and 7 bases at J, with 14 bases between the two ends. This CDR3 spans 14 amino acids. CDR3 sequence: CASSSAGTPNEQFF. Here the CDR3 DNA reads TGTGCCAGCAGTTCCGCCGGGACTCCGAATGAGCAGTTCTTC. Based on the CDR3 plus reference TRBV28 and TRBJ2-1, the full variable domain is DVKVTQSSRYLVKRTGEKVFLECVQDMDHENMFWYRQDPGLGLRLIYFSYDVKMKEKGDIPEGYSVSREKKERFSLILESASTNQTSMYLCASSSAGTPNEQFFGPGTRLTVL.

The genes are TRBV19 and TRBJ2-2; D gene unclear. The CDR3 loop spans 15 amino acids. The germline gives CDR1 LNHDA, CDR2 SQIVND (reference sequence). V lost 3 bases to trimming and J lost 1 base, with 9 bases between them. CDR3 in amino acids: CASSILPGNTGELFF. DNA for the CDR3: TGTGCCAGTAGTATCTTGCCAGGGAACACCGGGGAGCTGTTTTTT.

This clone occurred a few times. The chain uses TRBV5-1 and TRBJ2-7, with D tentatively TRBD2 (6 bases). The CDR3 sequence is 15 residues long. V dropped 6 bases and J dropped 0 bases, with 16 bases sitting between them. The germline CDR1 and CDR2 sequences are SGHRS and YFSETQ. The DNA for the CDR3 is TGCGCCAGCACCCGGGGGATCGAAATCTCCTACGAGCAGTACTTC. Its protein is CASTRGIEISYEQYF.

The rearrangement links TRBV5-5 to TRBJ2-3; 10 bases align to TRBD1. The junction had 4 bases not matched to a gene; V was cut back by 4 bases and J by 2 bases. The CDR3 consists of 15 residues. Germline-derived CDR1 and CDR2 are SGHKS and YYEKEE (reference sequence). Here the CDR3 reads CASSTTGGPTDTQYF. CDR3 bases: TGTGCCAGCAGCACGACAGGGGGCCCCACAGATACGCAGTATTTT.

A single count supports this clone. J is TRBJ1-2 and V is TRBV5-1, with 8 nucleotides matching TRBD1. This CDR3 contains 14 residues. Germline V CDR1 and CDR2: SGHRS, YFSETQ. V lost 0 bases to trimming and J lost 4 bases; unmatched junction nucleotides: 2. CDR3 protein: CASSLARGPYGYTF. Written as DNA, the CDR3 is TGCGCCAGCAGCTTGGCCAGGGGGCCCTATGGCTACACCTTC.